The entry that follows covers one T cell receptor beta chain sequence. The data are from a study of shared clonotypes between healthy human individuals. The overall study: Used for every donor were three CD4 naive, three CD4 memory, two CD8 naive and one CD8 memory plate.

Profiled with immunoSEQ multiplex PCR; TCRdb holds only in-frame clones, not every one. The table lists 2 million to 3 million clones, 93% of them singletons. The sequence was collected from a man younger than 30 in good health. Some clones in this sample may be carry-over from other donors' samples. Sequences were obtained from naive CD4+ T cells from PBMCs. Subset of the sample: CD45RA+ positively selected.

In DNA, the CDR3 is TGTGCCAGCAGTTTACGAGGGACGGTCGCCTACGAGCAGTACTTC. This sequence encodes CASSLRGTVAYEQYF. J is TRBJ2-7 and V is TRBV28; TRBD1 or TRBD2 may be the D gene (5 bases each). The CDR3 has 15 residues. CDR1 and CDR2 (germline): MDHEN, SYDVKM. The V end was cut by 2 bases, the J end by 2 bases, with 13 bases between. Full variable domain (missing parts from reference TRBV28 and TRBJ2-7): DVKVTQSSRYLVKRTGEKVFLECVQDMDHENMFWYRQDPGLGLRLIYFSYDVKMKEKGDIPEGYSVSREKKERFSLILESASTNQTSMYLCASSLRGTVAYEQYFGPGTRLTVT.